One and the same sample provided the 6 T cell receptor beta chains below, sequenced in a study of Ad26.COV2.S vaccination and SARS-CoV-2 variants. TCRdb's copy holds only in-frame clones and misses some; the assay was immunoSEQ multiplex PCR. The data contain about 180,000 clones, around 85% of them singletons. The input for sequencing was peripheral blood, taken after recovery from COVID-19. These receptors all come from a human donor who had recovered from COVID-19.

The V gene is TRBV7-9, the J gene TRBJ2-3, with D perhaps TRBD1 (5 bases). Between the trimmed V and J ends, which lost 5 bases and 4 bases, there was a span of 16 bases. This CDR3 is 15 amino acids long. Germline V gene sequence: CDR1 SEHNR, CDR2 FQNEAQ (reference sequence). DNA for the CDR3: TGTGCCAGCAGCCGCGCAGGGTCGTCCCCAGATACGCAGTATTTT. This sequence encodes CASSRAGSSPDTQYF. Full variable domain (missing parts from reference TRBV7-9 and TRBJ2-3): DTGVSQNPRHKITKRGQNVTFRCDPISEHNRLYWYRQTLGQGPEFLTYFQNEAQLEKSRLLSDRFSAERPKGSFSTLEIQRTEQGDSAMYLCASSRAGSSPDTQYFGPGTRLTVL.

This clone appeared a few times. V is TRBV7-3 and J is TRBJ2-1; 7 nucleotides agree with TRBD2. The CDR3 loop spans 17 amino acids. The V segment lost 0 bases and the J segment 0 bases; nucleotides outside the gene matches: 5. The V gene's germline CDR1 is SGHTA and CDR2 FQGTGA. The CDR3 nucleotides read TGTGCCAGCAGCTTAACCGGGGACTACCGCTCCTACAATGAGCAGTTCTTC. The encoded protein is CASSLTGDYRSYNEQFF.

V usage is TRBV28 and J usage is TRBJ1-5; D is undetermined. CDR3 length: 13 amino acids. The germline CDR1 and CDR2 sequences are MDHEN and SYDVKM. V lost 2 bases and J 6 bases, leaving 8 bases between the germline ends. The chain's CDR3 is CASSLPGGQPQHF. The CDR3 DNA follows: TGTGCCAGCAGTTTACCGGGAGGTCAGCCCCAGCATTTT.

The chain links TRBV7-3 to TRBJ2-5; 15 bases line up with TRBD2. The CDR3 loop spans 16 amino acids. CDR1 and CDR2 (germline): SGHTA, FQGTGA. V gave up 5 bases and J gave up 5 bases; unmatched junction bases: 6. This CDR3 reads CASSPGTSGRTETQYF. DNA of the CDR3: TGTGCCAGCAGCCCCGGGACTAGCGGGAGGACGGAGACCCAGTACTTC.

This clone was counted a few times. The chain couples TRBV9 to TRBJ1-1; 7 nucleotides line up with TRBD1. The V and J ends lost 0 bases and 7 bases, in that order; junction bases with no gene match: 9. Germline-derived CDR1 and CDR2 are SGDLS and YYNGEE. The CDR3 length is 15 residues. Here the CDR3 DNA reads TGTGCCAGCAGCGTAGTCGACAGGGTAGGGGGTGAAGCTTTCTTT. Translating gives CASSVVDRVGGEAFF.

The chain carries TRBV5-5 and TRBJ1-6; 8 bases match TRBD1. Germline trimming cut 3 bases from V and 8 bases from J; bases unmatched to any gene: 7. This CDR3 is 15 amino acids long. Per the germline V gene, CDR1 is SGHKS and CDR2 is YYEKEE (reference sequence). CDR3 DNA sequence: TGTGCCAGCAGCTCCGGACAGGGTCCATATTCACCCCTCCACTTT. Amino acids: CASSSGQGPYSPLHF.